These 27 T cell receptor beta chains share one sample of origin, sequenced in a study of cytomegalovirus exposure and HLA in healthy donors. The primer mix had 60 Vbeta and 13 Jbeta primers. The method was immunoSEQ multiplex PCR; TCRdb's version includes in-frame clones alone and lacks a portion of them. Here the sample spans fewer than 200,000 clones, around four fifths being singletons. The specimen was PBMCs. The receptors shown here come from a man aged 40-49 years in good health and CMV-seropositive.

CDR3 sequence: CSVQTGIYMNTEAFF. CDR3 DNA sequence: TGCAGCGTTCAGACAGGGATCTATATGAACACTGAAGCTTTCTTT. The rearrangement uses TRBV29-1 and TRBJ1-1; TRBD1 aligns across 7 bases. Germline loops: CDR1 SQVTM, CDR2 ANQGSEA. J gave up 0 bases and V 5 bases, and 9 bases lay outside the gene matches. The CDR3 runs to 15 residues.

CDR3 region: CATQPPPGTGSSLDYGYTF. The CDR3 DNA follows: TGTGCCACCCAACCCCCTCCCGGGACAGGGTCTTCCCTTGACTATGGCTACACCTTC. The chain recombines TRBV28 with TRBJ1-2; 9 bases match TRBD1. Germline assignment: CDR1 MDHEN and CDR2 SYDVKM. J lost 3 bases, V lost 10 bases, and 24 bases had no gene match. CDR3 length equals 19 residues.

The CDR3 sequence: CASSLQGGNTEAFF. The CDR3 DNA is TGTGCCAGCAGCCTACAGGGGGGGAACACTGAAGCTTTCTTT. The V and J genes are TRBV7-9 and TRBJ1-1; 8 bases line up with TRBD1. CDR3 length equals 14 residues. Germline CDR1 reads SEHNR; CDR2 reads FQNEAQ (reference sequence). V lost 5 bases to trimming and J lost 1 base; unmatched junction nucleotides: 3.

The V gene is TRBV9, the J gene TRBJ1-2; 7 positions agree with TRBD1. Germline V CDR1 and CDR2: SGDLS, YYNGEE. Trimming cost V 3 bases and J 1 base; bases outside gene matches: 0. The CDR3 spans 13 residues. CDR3 nucleotides: TGTGCCAGCAGCGGACAGGGTAACTATGGCTACACCTTC. This encodes CASSGQGNYGYTF.

V and J are TRBV2 and TRBJ2-7, with 7 bases lining up with TRBD2. The CDR3 is 12 residues long. Losses at the gene ends were 1 base for V and 6 bases for J; bases not matched to a gene: 0. CDR1 is SNHLY, CDR2 FYNNEI, per germline. The CDR3 protein is CASSEGGGEQYF. In nucleotides, the CDR3 is TGTGCCAGCAGTGAAGGGGGGGGCGAGCAGTACTTC. The variable domain in full, completed from reference TRBV2 and TRBJ2-7, reads EPEVTQTPSHQVTQMGQEVILRCVPISNHLYFYWYRQILGQKVEFLVSFYNNEISEKSEIFDDQFSVERPDGSNFTLKIRSTKLEDSAMYFCASSEGGGEQYFGPGTRLTVT.

The chain joins TRBV5-1 to TRBJ2-7; D is possibly TRBD1 (6 bases). Germline V gene sequence: CDR1 SGHRS, CDR2 YFSETQ. Deletions cut 4 bases from V and 1 base from J, with 15 bases between. The CDR3 has 15 residues. CDR3 in DNA: TGCGCCAGCAGCCTCACAGGGTTTCGGTCCTACGAGCAGTACTTC. Its translation: CASSLTGFRSYEQYF.

The chain is built from TRBV19 and TRBJ2-7, with D perhaps matching TRBD1 (5 bases). The CDR3 contains 15 residues. Deletions cut 7 bases from V and 4 bases from J, with 20 bases between. Germline loops: CDR1 LNHDA, CDR2 SQIVND (reference sequence). The CDR3 DNA reads TGTGCCAGTAATCCAAGGGGTCAGGGTTGGTACGAGCAGTACTTC. Translating it yields CASNPRGQGWYEQYF.

This chain connects TRBV15 to TRBJ2-3; 8 nucleotides line up with TRBD1. The V gene's germline CDR1 is LNHNV and CDR2 YYDKDF (reference sequence). With 2 bases clipped from V and 3 bases from J, the junction kept 7 bases outside the gene matches. This CDR3 is built from 16 residues. The CDR3 sequence is CATSRSQGQATDTQYF. The CDR3 DNA is TGTGCCACCAGCAGATCCCAGGGACAGGCAACAGATACGCAGTATTTT.

V is TRBV6-1 and J is TRBJ2-7, with 7 bases identical to TRBD1. The CDR3 loop spans 13 amino acids. Germline V CDR1 and CDR2: MNHNS, SASEGT. V shed 6 bases and J 4 bases; nucleotides not matched to a gene: 6. This CDR3 is CASSDRVFYEQYF. CDR3 DNA sequence: TGTGCCAGCAGCGACAGGGTCTTTTACGAGCAGTACTTC.

The gene calls are TRBV7-8 and TRBJ2-5, with 10 nucleotides matching TRBD2. With V trimmed by 4 bases and J by 5 bases, 16 bases remained unmatched. This CDR3 spans 18 amino acids. From germline, CDR1 is SGHVS and CDR2 FQNEAQ. The CDR3 DNA is TGTGCCAGCAGCTCGAACCCTGGCCTAGCGGGAGTTGGGGAGACCCAGTACTTC. Translating gives CASSSNPGLAGVGETQYF.

The chain carries TRBV2 and TRBJ2-5; TRBD1 matches 10 bases. The CDR3 loop spans 15 amino acids. Trimming at V came to 1 base and at J to 5 bases, leaving 4 bases not matched to a gene. CDR1 SNHLY and CDR2 FYNNEI come from the germline V gene. In nucleotides, the CDR3 is TGTGCCAGCAGTGAAGGACAGGGGGCGTGGGAGACCCAGTACTTC. It codes for CASSEGQGAWETQYF.

The genes are TRBV19 and TRBJ1-4, with D possibly being TRBD1 (5 bases). The germline V and J ends were trimmed by 5 bases and 8 bases, with 18 bases remaining between them. The V gene's germline CDR1 is LNHDA and CDR2 SQIVND (reference sequence). The CDR3 is made up of 15 amino acids. The CDR3 coding sequence is TGTGCCAGTAGTCCCGGAGCGGCGGGGGGGGAAAAACTGTTTTTT. Protein sequence: CASSPGAAGGEKLFF.

This chain joins TRBV29-1 and TRBJ2-2, with D tentatively TRBD1 (5 bases). Per germline, CDR1 SQVTM and CDR2 ANQGSEA. The V end lost 7 bases, the J end lost 1 base, and 10 bases lay between the germline ends. The CDR3 contains 13 residues. The CDR3: CSADSQNTGELFF. CDR3 nucleotides: TGCAGCGCCGACAGCCAGAACACCGGGGAGCTGTTTTTT.

V usage is TRBV7-2 and J usage is TRBJ1-1; 9 nucleotides match TRBD1. Trimming removed 2 bases from V and 1 base from J; junction bases left unmatched: 8. The germline gives CDR1 SGHTA, CDR2 FQGNSA. The CDR3 spans 17 residues. The CDR3 DNA follows: TGTGCCAGCAGCTTAAAACAGGGGGCTGTAGGGAACACTGAAGCTTTCTTT. Protein: CASSLKQGAVGNTEAFF.

This clone has only a few counts. The chain uses TRBV29-1 and TRBJ1-1; TRBD1 aligns across 11 bases. V gave up 7 bases and J gave up 8 bases; unmatched junction bases: 9. The germline CDR1 and CDR2 sequences are SQVTM and ANQGSEA. The CDR3 extends over 13 amino acids. As DNA, the CDR3 is TGCAGCGCCTTCGGACAGGGGGCCTTCGAAGCTTTCTTT. Its translation: CSAFGQGAFEAFF.

V and J are TRBV27 and TRBJ2-1, with a weak D call TRBD1 (6 bases). Trimming shortened V by 3 bases and J by 4 bases, and 19 bases separated the two germline ends. CDR1 is MNHEY, CDR2 SMNVEV, per germline (reference sequence). This CDR3 spans 17 amino acids. The CDR3, as DNA: TGTGCCAGCAGTTTCCTACCCTCCGGGACAAATTACAATGAGCAGTTCTTC. Encoded protein: CASSFLPSGTNYNEQFF.

This chain connects TRBV9 to TRBJ2-1; 7 nucleotides match TRBD2. From germline, CDR1 is SGDLS and CDR2 YYNGEE. The CDR3 sequence is 16 residues long. The V segment lost 0 bases and the J segment 6 bases; nucleotides outside the gene matches: 9. CDR3 bases: TGTGCCAGCAGCGTAGGGGTGGCGGGAGCAGCCAATGAGCAGTTCTTC. Amino acids: CASSVGVAGAANEQFF.

This clone was seen only once. The chain uses TRBV7-2 and TRBJ1-5; TRBD1 agrees at 10 bases. The CDR3 totals 16 residues. V lost 5 bases to trimming and J lost 0 bases; unmatched junction nucleotides: 4. CDR1 and CDR2 from the germline V gene are SGHTA and FQGNSA. The CDR3: CASSADRGLSNQPQHF. CDR3 bases: TGTGCCAGCAGCGCCGACAGGGGGCTTAGCAATCAGCCCCAGCATTTT.

The chain is built from TRBV15 and TRBJ2-7; D might be TRBD2 (5 bases). From germline, CDR1 is LNHNV and CDR2 YYDKDF (reference sequence). The V end lost 5 bases, the J end lost 2 bases, and 10 bases lay between the germline ends. CDR3 size: 13 residues. The CDR3 bases are TGTGCCACCAGCGGAAGACTACCCTACGAGCAGTACTTC. This translates into CATSGRLPYEQYF.

V is TRBV29-1 and J is TRBJ2-1, with unresolved D. Germline V gene data show CDR1 as SQVTM and CDR2 as ANQGSEA. Trimming cost V 6 bases and J 6 bases, with 9 bases left between them. The CDR3 has 11 residues. Here the CDR3 DNA reads TGCAGCGTGAGGAACTTCAATGAGCAGTTCTTC. It encodes CSVRNFNEQFF.

This chain links TRBV10-3 with TRBJ2-5; 12 bases are shared with TRBD2. The assigned J gene may be wrong: the sequence end matches TRBJ2-7 better. The CDR3 length is 14 residues. Germline V gene lookup returns CDR1 ENHRY and CDR2 SYGVKD. The CDR3 coding sequence is TGTGCCATCGGGAAGACTAGCGGGAGTTACGAGCAGTACTTC. It codes for CAIGKTSGSYEQYF.

About this clone itself: Other DNA sequences from this sample encode an identical CDR3 as well. This chain connects TRBV5-6 to TRBJ2-5; 10 positions match TRBD1. The CDR3 runs to 15 residues. CDR1 and CDR2 from the germline V gene are SGHDT and YYEEEE. Trimming took 2 bases from V and 3 from J; bases not matched to a gene: 4. This CDR3 reads CASSLPGQGEETQYF. CDR3 coding DNA: TGTGCCAGCAGCTTACCAGGACAGGGGGAAGAGACCCAGTACTTC.

The V gene is TRBV7-2, the J gene TRBJ2-1; no clear D gene. Germline CDR1 SGHTA, CDR2 FQGNSA. Trimming left V 2 bases short and J 12 bases short, with 11 bases between. CDR3 length equals 12 residues. Here the CDR3 DNA reads TGTGCCAGCAGCTTATCCCCTCCTGTGCAGTTCTTC. It yields the protein CASSLSPPVQFF.

This clone has only one observation. The chain carries TRBV7-6 and TRBJ2-2, with 9 positions matching TRBD2. CDR1 and CDR2 (germline): SGHVS, FNYEAQ. There are 16 residues in the CDR3. With 1 base clipped from V and 5 bases from J, the junction kept 5 bases outside the gene matches. In DNA form, the CDR3 reads TGTGCCAGCAGCTTAGAGGCGGGAGGGATGACCGGGGAGCTGTTTTTT. It specifies CASSLEAGGMTGELFF.

This chain uses TRBV7-9 with TRBJ1-5, with 7 nucleotides matching TRBD1. From germline, CDR1 is SEHNR and CDR2 FQNEAQ (reference sequence). Losses at the gene ends were 4 bases for V and 4 bases for J; bases not matched to a gene: 10. The CDR3 runs 16 residues. In nucleotides, the CDR3 is TGTGCCAGCAGCTCCAAGACCGGGACAGATAATCAGCCCCAGCATTTT. Its translation is CASSSKTGTDNQPQHF.

This chain links TRBV29-1 with TRBJ2-1; 7 bases are a match to TRBD2. V gave up 5 bases and J gave up 8 bases; unmatched junction bases: 6. The CDR3 runs 12 residues. The germline CDR1 and CDR2 sequences are SQVTM and ANQGSEA. CDR3 nucleotides: TGCAGCGTTTACGGGAGGAGGGATGAGCAGTTCTTC. It is translated as CSVYGRRDEQFF.

J is TRBJ1-1 and V is TRBV5-1; tentatively, D is TRBD1 (5 bases). Deletions cut 0 bases from V and 11 bases from J, with 11 bases between. Per germline, CDR1 SGHRS and CDR2 YFSETQ. The CDR3 loop spans 12 amino acids. CDR3 coding DNA: TGCGCCAGCAGCTTGGAGCAGGGTAGGGCTTTCTTT. This sequence encodes CASSLEQGRAFF. Variable domain in full (rest from reference TRBV5-1 and TRBJ1-1): KAGVTQTPRYLIKTRGQQVTLSCSPISGHRSVSWYQQTPGQGLQFLFEYFSETQRNKGNFPGRFSGRQFSNSRSEMNVSTLELGDSALYLCASSLEQGRAFFGQGTRLTVV.